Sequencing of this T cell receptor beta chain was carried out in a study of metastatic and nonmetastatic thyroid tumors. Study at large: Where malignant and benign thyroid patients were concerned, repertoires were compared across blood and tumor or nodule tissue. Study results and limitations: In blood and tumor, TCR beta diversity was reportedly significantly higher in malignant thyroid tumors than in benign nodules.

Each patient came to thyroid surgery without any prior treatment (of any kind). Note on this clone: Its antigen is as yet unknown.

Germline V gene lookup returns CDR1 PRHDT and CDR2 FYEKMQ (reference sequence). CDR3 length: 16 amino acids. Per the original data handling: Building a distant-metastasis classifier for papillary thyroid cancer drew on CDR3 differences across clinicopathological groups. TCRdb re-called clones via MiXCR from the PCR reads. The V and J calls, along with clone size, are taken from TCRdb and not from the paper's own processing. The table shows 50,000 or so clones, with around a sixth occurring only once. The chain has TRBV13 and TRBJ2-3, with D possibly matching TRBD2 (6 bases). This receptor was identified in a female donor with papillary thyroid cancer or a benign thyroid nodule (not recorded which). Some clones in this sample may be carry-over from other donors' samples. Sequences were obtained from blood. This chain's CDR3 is CSISLQEGLSTDTQYF. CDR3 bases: TGTTCCATCAGTCTACAGGAGGGTCTAAGCACAGATACGCAGTATTTT.